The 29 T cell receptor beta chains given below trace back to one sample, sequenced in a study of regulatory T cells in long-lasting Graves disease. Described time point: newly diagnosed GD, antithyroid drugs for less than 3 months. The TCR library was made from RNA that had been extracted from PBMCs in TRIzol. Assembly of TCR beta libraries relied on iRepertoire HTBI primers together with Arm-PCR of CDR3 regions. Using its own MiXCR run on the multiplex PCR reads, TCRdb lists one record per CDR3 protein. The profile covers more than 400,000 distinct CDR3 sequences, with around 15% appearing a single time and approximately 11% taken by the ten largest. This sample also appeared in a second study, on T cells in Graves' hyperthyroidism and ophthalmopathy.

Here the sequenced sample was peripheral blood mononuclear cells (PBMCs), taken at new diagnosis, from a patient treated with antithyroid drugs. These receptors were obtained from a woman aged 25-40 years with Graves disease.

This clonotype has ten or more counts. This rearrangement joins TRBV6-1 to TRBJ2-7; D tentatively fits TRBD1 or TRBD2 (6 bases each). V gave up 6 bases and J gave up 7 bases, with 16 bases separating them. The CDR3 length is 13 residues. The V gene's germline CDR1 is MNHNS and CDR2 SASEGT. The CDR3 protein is CASSETGAWEQYF. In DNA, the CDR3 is TGTGCCAGCAGCGAGACGGGGGCTTGGGAGCAGTACTTC.

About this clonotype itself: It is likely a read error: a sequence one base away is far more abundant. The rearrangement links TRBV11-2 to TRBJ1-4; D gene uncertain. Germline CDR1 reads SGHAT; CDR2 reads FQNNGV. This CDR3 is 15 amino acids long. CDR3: CVSSPDSYAGEKLFF. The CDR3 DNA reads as TGTGTCAGCAGCCCCGACTCATACGCGGGAGAAAAACTGTTTTTT.

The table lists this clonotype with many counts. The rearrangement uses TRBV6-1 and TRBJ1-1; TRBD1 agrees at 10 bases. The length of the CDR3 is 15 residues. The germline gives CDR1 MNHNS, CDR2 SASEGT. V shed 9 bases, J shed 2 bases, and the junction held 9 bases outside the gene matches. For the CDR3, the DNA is TGTGCCAGTGCCCCGGGACAGGGGATCAACACTGAAGCTTTCTTT. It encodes CASAPGQGINTEAFF.

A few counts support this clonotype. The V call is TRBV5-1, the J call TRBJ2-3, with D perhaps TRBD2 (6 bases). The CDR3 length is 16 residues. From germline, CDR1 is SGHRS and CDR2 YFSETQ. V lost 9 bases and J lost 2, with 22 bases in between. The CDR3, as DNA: TGCGCCACAAAACGGGACTTCCCGGGATCCACAGATACGCAGTATTTT. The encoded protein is CATKRDFPGSTDTQYF.

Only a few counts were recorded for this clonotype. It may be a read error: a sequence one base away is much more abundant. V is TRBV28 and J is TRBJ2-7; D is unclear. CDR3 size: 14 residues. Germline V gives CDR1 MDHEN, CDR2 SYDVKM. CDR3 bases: TGTGCCAGCAGTCCCAACATACGCTCCTACGGGCAGTACTTC. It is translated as CASSPNIRSYGQYF.

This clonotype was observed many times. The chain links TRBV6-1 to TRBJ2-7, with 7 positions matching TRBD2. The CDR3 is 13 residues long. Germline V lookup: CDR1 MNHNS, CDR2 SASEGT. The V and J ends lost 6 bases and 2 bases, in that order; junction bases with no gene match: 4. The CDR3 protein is CASRSTSTYEQYF. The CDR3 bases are TGTGCCAGCAGATCGACTAGCACCTACGAGCAGTACTTC.

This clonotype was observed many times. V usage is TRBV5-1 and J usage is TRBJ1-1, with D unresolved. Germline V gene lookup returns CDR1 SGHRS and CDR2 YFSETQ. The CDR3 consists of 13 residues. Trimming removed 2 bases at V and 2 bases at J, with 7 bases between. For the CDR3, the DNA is TGCGCCAGCAGCTTCACAGAAAACACTGAAGCTTTCTTT. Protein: CASSFTENTEAFF.

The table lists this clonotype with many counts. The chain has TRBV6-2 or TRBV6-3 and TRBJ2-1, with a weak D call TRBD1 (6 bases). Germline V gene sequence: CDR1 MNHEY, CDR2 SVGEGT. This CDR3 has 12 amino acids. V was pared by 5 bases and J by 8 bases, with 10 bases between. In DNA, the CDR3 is TGTGCCAGCAGTGCAGGGGTTCATGAGCAGTTCTTC. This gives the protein CASSAGVHEQFF.

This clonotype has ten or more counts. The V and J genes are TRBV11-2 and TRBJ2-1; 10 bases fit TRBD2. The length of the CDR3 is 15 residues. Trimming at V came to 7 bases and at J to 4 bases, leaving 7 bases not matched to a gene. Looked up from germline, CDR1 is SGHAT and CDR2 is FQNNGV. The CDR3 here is CASNRGTSVYNEQFF. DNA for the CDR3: TGTGCCAGCAACCGCGGGACTAGCGTTTACAATGAGCAGTTCTTC.

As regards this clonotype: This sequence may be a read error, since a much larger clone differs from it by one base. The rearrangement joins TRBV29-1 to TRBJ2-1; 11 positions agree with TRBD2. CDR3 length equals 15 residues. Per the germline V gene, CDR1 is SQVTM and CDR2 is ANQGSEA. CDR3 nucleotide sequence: TGCAGCGTTTATGCTAGCGGGAGGTCTGGCAATGGGCAGTTCTTC. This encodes CSVYASGRSGNGQFF.

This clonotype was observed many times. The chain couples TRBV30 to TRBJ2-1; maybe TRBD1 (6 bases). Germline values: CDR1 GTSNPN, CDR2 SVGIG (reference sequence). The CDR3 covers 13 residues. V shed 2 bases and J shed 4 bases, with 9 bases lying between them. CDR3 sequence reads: CAWSSGQYNEQFF. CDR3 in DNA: TGTGCCTGGAGTAGCGGACAGTACAATGAGCAGTTCTTC.

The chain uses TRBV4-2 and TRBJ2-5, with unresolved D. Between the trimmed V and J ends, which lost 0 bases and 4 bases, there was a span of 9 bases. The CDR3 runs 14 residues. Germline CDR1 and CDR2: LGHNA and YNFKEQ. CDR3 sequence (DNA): TGTGCCAGCAGCCAAGAGCAGGCGGTAGAGACCCAGTACTTC. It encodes CASSQEQAVETQYF.

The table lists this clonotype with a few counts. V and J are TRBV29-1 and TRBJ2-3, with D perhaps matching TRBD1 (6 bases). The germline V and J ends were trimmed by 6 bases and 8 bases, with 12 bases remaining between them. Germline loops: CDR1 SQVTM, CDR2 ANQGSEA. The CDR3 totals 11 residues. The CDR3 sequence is CSVAQGGTQYF. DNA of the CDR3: TGCAGCGTGGCACAGGGCGGTACGCAGTATTTT.

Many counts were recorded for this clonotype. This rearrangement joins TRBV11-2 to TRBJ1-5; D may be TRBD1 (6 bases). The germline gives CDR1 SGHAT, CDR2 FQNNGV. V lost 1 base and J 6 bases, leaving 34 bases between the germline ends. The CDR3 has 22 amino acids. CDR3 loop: CASSLAPGTEIEGRGAIQPQHF. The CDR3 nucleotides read TGTGCCAGCAGCTTAGCCCCGGGGACCGAAATCGAAGGCCGGGGGGCAATTCAGCCCCAGCATTTT.

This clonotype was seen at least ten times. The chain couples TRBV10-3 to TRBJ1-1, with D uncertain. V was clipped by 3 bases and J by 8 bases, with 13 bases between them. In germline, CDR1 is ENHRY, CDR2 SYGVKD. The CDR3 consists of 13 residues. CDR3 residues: CAISDRRTHEAFF. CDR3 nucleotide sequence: TGTGCCATCAGTGACCGAAGGACGCACGAAGCTTTCTTT.

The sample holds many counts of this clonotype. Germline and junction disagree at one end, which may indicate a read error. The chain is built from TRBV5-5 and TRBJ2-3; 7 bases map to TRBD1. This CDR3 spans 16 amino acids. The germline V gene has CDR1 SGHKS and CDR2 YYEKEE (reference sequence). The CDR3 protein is CASRLGQIPGRDTQYF. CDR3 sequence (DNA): TGTGCCAGCAGATTGGGACAGATCCCCGGAAGGGATACGCAGTATTTT.

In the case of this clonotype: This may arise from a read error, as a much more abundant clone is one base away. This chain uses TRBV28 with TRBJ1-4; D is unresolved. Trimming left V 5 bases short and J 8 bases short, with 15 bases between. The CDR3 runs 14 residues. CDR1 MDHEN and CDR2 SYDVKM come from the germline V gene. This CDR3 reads CASSLQATYEKLFF. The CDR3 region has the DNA TGTGCCAGCAGTCTCCAGGCGACGTACGAAAAACTGTTTTTT.

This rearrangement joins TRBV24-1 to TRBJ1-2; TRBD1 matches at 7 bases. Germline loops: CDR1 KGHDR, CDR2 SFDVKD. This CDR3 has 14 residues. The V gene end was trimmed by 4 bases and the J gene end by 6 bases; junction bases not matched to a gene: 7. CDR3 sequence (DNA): TGTGCCACCAGTGAACCGGACAGGTACCATGGCTACACCTTC. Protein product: CATSEPDRYHGYTF.

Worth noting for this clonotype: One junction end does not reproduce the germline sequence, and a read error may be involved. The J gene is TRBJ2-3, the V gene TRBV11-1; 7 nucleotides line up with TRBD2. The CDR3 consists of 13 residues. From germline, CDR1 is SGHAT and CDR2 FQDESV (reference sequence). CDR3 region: CASSRGETDTQYF. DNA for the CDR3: TGCGCCAGCAGTCGGGGGGAGACAGATACGCAGTATTTT.

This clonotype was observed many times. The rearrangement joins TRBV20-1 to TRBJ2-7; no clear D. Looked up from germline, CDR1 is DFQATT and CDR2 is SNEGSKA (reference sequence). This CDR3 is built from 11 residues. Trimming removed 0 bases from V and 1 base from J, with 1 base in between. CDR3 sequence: CSARDSYEQYF. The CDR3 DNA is TGCAGTGCTAGAGATTCCTACGAGCAGTACTTC.

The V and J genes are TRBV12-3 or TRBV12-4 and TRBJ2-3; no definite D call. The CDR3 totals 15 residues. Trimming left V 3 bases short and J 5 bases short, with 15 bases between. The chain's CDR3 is CASSLEAGGGDTQYF. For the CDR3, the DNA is TGTGCCAGCAGTTTGGAAGCCGGCGGCGGAGATACGCAGTATTTT.

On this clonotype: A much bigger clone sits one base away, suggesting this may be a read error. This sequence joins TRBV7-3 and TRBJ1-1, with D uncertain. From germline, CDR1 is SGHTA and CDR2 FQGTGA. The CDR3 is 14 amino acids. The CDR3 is CAGSQMPMNTEAFF. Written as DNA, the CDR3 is TGTGCCGGCAGCCAAATGCCGATGAACACTGAAGCTTTCTTT.

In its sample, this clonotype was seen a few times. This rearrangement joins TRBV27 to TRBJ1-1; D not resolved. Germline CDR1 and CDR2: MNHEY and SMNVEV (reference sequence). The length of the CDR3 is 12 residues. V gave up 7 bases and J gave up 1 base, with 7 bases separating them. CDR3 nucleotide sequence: TGTGCCAGCATCGACAAGAACACTGAAGCTTTCTTT. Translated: CASIDKNTEAFF.

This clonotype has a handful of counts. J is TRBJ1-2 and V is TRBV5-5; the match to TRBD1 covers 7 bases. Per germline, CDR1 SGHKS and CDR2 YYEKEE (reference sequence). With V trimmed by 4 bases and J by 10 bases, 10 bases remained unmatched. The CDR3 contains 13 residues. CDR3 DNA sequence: TGTGCCAGCAGCGCCGGGACAGTAGATTCCTACACCTTC. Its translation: CASSAGTVDSYTF.

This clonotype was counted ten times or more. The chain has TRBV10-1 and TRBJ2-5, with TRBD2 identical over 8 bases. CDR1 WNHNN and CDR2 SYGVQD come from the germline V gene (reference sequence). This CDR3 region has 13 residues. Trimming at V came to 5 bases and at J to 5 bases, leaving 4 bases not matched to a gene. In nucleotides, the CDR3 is TGCGCCAGCAGTCTTTCTAGCGGGGAGACCCAGTACTTC. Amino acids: CASSLSSGETQYF.

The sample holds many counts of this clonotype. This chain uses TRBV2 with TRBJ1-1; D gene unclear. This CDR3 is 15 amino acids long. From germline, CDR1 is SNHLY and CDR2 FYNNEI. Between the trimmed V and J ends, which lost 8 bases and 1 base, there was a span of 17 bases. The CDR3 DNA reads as TGTGCCAGCGGGGTGGAGTACGCCTGGAACACTGAAGCTTTCTTT. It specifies CASGVEYAWNTEAFF. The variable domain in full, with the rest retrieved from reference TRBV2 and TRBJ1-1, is EPEVTQTPSHQVTQMGQEVILRCVPISNHLYFYWYRQILGQKVEFLVSFYNNEISEKSEIFDDQFSVERPDGSNFTLKIRSTKLEDSAMYFCASGVEYAWNTEAFFGQGTRLTVV.

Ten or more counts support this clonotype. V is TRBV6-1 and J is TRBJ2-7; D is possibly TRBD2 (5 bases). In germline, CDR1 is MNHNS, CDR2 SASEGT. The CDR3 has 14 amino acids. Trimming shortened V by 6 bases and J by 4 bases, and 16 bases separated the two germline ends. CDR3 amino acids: CASRLDKPRYEQYF. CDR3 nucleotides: TGTGCCAGCAGACTAGACAAACCTCGATACGAGCAGTACTTC.

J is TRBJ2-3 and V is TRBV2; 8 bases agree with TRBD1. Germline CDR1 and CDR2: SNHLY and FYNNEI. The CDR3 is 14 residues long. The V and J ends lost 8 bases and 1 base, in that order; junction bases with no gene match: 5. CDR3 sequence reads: CASHWGQGTDTQYF. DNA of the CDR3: TGTGCCAGCCACTGGGGACAGGGCACAGATACGCAGTATTTT.

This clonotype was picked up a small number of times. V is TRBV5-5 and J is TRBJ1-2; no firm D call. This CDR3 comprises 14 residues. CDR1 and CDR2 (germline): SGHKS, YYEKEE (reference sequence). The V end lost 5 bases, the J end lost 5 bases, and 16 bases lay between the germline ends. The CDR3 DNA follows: TGTGCCAGCAGGGGTCTACTGGGAGATTATGGCTACACCTTC. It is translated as CASRGLLGDYGYTF.